This T cell receptor beta chain was observed in a study of T cells in Graves' hyperthyroidism and ophthalmopathy. Whole-study findings and limits: In simple terms, a model built on 13 V-J features told ophthalmopathy apart from stable hyperthyroidism.

It was RNA transcripts that yielded the amplified TCR beta CDR3 regions. First-round RT-PCR with HTBI primers amplified the TCR CDR3 region. TCRdb re-analysed the multiplex PCR reads in MiXCR, keeping a single row per CDR3 protein. The table has under 350,000 distinct CDR3 sequences, approximately 12% seen once. When hyperthyroidism was first diagnosed, the blood sample was taken, preceding any ophthalmopathy symptoms. At least ten counts were recorded for this clonotype. What it binds is unknown. V was pared by 7 bases and J by 2 bases, with 7 bases of the junction left unmatched. The CDR3 length is 15 residues.

This TCR was recovered from a woman under 40 with Graves' hyperthyroidism that later progressed to Graves' ophthalmopathy. The material sequenced was blood. The genes are TRBV12-3 or TRBV12-4 and TRBJ1-1; TRBD1 agrees at 10 bases. CDR3 in amino acids: CASIMGQGRNTEAFF. CDR3 nucleotide sequence: TGTGCCAGCATCATGGGACAGGGGCGAAACACTGAAGCTTTCTTT.